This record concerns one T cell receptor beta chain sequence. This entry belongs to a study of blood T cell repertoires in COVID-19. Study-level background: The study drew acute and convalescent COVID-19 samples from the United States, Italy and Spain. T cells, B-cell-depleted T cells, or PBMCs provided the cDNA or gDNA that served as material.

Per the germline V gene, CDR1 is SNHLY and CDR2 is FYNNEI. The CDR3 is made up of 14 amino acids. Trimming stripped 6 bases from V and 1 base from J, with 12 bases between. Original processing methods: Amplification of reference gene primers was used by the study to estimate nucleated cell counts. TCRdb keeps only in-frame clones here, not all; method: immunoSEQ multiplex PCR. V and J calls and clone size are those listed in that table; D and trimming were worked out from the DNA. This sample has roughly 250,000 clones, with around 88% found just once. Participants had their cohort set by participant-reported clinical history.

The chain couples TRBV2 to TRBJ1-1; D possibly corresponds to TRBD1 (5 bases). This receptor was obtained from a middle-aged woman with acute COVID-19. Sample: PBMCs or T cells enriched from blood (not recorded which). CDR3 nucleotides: TGTGCCAGCAGGGCCACCCAGGGGAACACTGAAGCTTTCTTT. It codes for CASRATQGNTEAFF.